This T cell receptor beta chain was sequenced for a study of blood T cell repertoires in COVID-19. Overall study: Samples of COVID-19 (acute and convalescent) were obtained from the United States, Italy and Spain.

The germline V gene has CDR1 SGHRS and CDR2 YFSETQ. The CDR3 runs 14 residues. V shed 4 bases, J shed 5 bases, and the junction held 7 bases outside the gene matches. This table comes from immunoSEQ multiplex PCR, and its TCRdb copy is limited to in-frame clones, with some not included. This sample has about 32,000 clones; 75% to 90% occur once, and the top ten carry about 1.9%. The receptor comes from a middle-aged man with active or convalescent COVID-19. Sample: peripheral blood. The rearrangement uses TRBV5-1 and TRBJ2-7, with 9 positions matching TRBD2. This chain's CDR3 is CASSNSGSAHEQYF. CDR3 nucleotide sequence: TGCGCCAGCAGCAATAGCGGGAGTGCCCACGAGCAGTACTTC.